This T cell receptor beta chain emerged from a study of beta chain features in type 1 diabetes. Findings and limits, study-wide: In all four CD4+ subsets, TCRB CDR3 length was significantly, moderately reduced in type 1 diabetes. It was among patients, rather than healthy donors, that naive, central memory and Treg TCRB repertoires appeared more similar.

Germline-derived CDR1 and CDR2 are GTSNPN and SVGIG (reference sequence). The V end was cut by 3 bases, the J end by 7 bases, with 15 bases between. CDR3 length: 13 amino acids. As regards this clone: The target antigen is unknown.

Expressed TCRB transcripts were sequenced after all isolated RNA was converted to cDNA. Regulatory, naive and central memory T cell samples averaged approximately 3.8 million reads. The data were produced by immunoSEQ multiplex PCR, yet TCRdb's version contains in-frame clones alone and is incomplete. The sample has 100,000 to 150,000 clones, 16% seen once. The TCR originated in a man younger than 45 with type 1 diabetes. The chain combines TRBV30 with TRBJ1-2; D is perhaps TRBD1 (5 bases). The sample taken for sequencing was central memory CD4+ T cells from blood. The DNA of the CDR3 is TGTGCCTGGAGAGAGGGCAGGGAGACTGGCTACACCTTC. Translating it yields CAWREGRETGYTF. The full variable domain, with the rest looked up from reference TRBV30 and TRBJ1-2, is SQTIHQWPATLVQPVGSPLSLECTVEGTSNPNLYWYRQAAGRGLQLLFYSVGIGQISSEVPQNLSASRPQDRQFILSSKKLLLSDSGFYLCAWREGRETGYTFGSGTRLTVV.